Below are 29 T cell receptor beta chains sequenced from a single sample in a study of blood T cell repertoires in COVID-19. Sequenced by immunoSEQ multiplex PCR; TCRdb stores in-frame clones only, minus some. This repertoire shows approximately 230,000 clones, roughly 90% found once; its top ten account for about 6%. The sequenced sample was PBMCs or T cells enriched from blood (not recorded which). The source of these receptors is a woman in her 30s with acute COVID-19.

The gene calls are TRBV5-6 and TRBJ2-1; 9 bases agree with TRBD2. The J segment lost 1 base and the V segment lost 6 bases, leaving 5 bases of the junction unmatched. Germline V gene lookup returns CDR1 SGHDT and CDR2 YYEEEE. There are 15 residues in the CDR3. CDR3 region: CASNLAGPSYNEQFF. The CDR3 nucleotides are TGTGCCAGCAATCTAGCGGGACCATCCTACAATGAGCAGTTCTTC. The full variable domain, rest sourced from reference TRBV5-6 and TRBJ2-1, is DAGVTQSPTHLIKTRGQQVTLRCSPKSGHDTVSWYQQALGQGPQFIFQYYEEEERQRGNFPDRFSGHQFPNYSSELNVNALLLGDSALYLCASNLAGPSYNEQFFGPGTRLTVL.

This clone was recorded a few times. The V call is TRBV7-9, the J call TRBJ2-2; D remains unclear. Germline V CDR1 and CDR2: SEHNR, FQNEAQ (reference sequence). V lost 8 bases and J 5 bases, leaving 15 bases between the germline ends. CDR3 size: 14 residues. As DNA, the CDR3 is TGTGCCAGCGGTCCTAATACTGTTACCGGGGAGCTGTTTTTT. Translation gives CASGPNTVTGELFF.

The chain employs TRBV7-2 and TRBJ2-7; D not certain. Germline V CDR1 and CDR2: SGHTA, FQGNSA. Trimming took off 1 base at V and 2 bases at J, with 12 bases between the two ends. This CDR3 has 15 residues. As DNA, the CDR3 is TGTGCCAGCAGCTTAGGGTCACAACGGGCCTACGAGCAGTACTTC. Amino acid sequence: CASSLGSQRAYEQYF.

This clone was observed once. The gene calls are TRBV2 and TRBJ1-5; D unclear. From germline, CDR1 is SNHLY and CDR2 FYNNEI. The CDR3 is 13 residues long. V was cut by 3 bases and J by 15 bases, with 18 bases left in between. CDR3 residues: CASSDGNTGNMHF. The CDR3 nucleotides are TGTGCCAGCAGTGATGGGAACACGGGGAACATGCATTTT.

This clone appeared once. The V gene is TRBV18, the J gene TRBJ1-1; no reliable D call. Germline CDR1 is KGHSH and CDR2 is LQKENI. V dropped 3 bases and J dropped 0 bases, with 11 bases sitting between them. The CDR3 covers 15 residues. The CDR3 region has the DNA TGTGCCAGCTCACCCCGAGCCCGCATGAACACTGAAGCTTTCTTT. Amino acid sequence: CASSPRARMNTEAFF.

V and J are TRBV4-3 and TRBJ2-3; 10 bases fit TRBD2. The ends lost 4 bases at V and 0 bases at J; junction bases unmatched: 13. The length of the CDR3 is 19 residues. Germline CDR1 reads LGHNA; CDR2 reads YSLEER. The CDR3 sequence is CASSRYASGRTPSTDTQYF. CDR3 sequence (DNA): TGCGCCAGCAGCCGGTACGCTAGCGGGAGAACCCCTAGCACAGATACGCAGTATTTT.

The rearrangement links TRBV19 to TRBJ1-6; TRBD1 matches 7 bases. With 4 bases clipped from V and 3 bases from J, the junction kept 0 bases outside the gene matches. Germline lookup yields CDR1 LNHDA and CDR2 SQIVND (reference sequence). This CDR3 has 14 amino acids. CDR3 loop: CASSTGGYNSPLHF. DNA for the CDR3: TGTGCCAGTAGTACAGGGGGCTATAATTCACCCCTCCACTTT.

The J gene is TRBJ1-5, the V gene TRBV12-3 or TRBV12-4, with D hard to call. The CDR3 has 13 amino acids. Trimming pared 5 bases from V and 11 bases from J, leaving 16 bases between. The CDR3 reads CASSPKKDRAQHF. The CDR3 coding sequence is TGTGCCAGCAGTCCAAAGAAGGATCGGGCCCAGCATTTT.

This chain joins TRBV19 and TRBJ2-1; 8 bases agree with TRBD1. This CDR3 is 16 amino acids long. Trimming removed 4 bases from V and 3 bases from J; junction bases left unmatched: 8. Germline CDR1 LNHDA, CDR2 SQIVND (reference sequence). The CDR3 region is CASSNTGGGIYNEQFF. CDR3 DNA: TGTGCCAGTAGTAATACAGGGGGTGGGATCTACAATGAGCAGTTCTTC. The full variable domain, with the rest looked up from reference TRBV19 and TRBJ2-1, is DGGITQSPKYLFRKEGQNVTLSCEQNLNHDAMYWYRQDPGQGLRLIYYSQIVNDFQKGDIAEGYSVSREKKESFPLTVTSAQKNPTAFYLCASSNTGGGIYNEQFFGPGTRLTVL.

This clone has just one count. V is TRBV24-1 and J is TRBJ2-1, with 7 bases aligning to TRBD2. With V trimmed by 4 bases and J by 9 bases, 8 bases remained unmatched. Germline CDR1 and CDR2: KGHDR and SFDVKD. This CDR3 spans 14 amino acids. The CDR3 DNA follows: TGTGCCACCAGTGACACGGGGACTAATGGTGAGCAGTTCTTC. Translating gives CATSDTGTNGEQFF.

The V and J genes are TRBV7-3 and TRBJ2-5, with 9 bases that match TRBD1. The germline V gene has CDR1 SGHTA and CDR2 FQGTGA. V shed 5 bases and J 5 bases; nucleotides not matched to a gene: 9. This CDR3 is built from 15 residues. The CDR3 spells CASSERTGGRETQYF. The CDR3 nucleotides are TGTGCCAGCAGCGAGCGTACAGGGGGCAGGGAGACCCAGTACTTC.

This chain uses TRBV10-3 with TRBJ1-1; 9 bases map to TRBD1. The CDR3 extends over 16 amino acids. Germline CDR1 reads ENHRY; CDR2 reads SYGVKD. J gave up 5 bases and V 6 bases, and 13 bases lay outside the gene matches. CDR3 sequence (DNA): TGTGCCATCAGATCGGGACAGGGAGGAGAGGGAACTGAAGCTTTCTTT. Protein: CAIRSGQGGEGTEAFF.

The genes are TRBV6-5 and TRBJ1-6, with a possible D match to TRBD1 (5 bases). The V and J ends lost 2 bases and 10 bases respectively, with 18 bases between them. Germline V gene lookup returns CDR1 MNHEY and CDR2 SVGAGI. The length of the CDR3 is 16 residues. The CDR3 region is CASSYEGTMGGSPLHF. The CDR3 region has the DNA TGTGCCAGCAGTTACGAAGGGACCATGGGAGGGTCACCCCTCCACTTT.

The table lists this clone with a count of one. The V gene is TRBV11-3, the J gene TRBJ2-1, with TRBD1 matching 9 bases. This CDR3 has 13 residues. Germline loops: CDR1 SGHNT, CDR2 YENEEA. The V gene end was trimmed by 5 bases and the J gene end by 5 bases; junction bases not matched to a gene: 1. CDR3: CASSRDRDNEQFF. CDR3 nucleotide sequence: TGTGCCAGCAGCAGGGACAGGGACAATGAGCAGTTCTTC.

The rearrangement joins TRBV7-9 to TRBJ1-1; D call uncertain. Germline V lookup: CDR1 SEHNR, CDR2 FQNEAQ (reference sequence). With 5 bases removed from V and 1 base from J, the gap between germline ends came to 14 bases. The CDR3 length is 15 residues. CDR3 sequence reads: CASSTHARENTEAFF. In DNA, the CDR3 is TGTGCCAGCAGCACTCACGCACGAGAGAACACTGAAGCTTTCTTT.

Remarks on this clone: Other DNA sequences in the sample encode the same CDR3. The CDR3 DNA is TGTGCCAGCAGCGTACGGGGCAATCAGCCCCAGCATTTT. It translates to CASSVRGNQPQHF. This chain uses TRBV7-2 with TRBJ1-5; no definite D call. Germline V CDR1 and CDR2: SGHTA, FQGNSA. V gave up 5 bases and J gave up 2 bases, with 7 bases separating them. There are 13 residues in the CDR3.

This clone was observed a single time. Written as DNA, the CDR3 is TGTGCCAGCAGTTACGGGGAGTACAATGAGCAGTTCTTC. It encodes CASSYGEYNEQFF. This rearrangement joins TRBV6-5 to TRBJ2-1, with D tentatively TRBD2 (5 bases). Trimming took off 2 bases at V and 4 bases at J, with 6 bases between the two ends. CDR3 length: 13 residues. CDR1 and CDR2 from the germline V gene are MNHEY and SVGAGI.

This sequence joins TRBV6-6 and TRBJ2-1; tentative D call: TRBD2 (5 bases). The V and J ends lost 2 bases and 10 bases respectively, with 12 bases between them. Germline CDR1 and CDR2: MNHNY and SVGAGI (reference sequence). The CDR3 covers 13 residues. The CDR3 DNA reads TGTGCCAGCAGTTACCGCGCGGGTGCAGAGCAGTTCTTC. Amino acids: CASSYRAGAEQFF.

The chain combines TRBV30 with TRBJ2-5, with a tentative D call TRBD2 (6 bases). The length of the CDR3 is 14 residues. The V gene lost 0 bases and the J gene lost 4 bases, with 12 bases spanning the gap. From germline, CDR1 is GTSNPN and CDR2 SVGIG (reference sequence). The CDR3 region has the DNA TGTGCCTGGAGTGTATTGGGGGGTCGAGAGACCCAGTACTTC. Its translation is CAWSVLGGRETQYF.

CDR3 DNA sequence: TGTGCCAGCAGCTTAGTCCTAGCGGGAGTGGTTTTTTATGAGCAGTTCTTC. This sequence encodes CASSLVLAGVVFYEQFF. This chain connects TRBV7-2 to TRBJ2-1, with TRBD2 matching over 10 bases. The germline V gene has CDR1 SGHTA and CDR2 FQGNSA. V dropped 1 base and J dropped 8; count of bases not matched to a gene: 11. The CDR3 sequence is 17 residues long. The full variable domain, its missing parts supplied by reference TRBV7-2 and TRBJ2-1, is GAGVSQSPSNKVTEKGKDVELRCDPISGHTALYWYRQSLGQGLEFLIYFQGNSAPDKSGLPSDRFSAERTGGSVSTLTIQRTQQEDSAVYLCASSLVLAGVVFYEQFFGPGTRLTVL.

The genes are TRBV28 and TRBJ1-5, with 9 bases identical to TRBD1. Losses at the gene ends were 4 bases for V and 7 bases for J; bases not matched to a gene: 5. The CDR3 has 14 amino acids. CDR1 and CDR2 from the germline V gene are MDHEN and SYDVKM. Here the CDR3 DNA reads TGTGCCAGCAGTTACAGGGGGCCCCGACAGCCCCAGCATTTT. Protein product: CASSYRGPRQPQHF.

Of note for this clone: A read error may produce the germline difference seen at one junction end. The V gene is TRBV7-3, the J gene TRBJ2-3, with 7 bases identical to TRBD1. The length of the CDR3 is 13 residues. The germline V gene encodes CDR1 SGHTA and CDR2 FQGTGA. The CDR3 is CASSSDRETPKEF. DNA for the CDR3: TGTGCCAGCAGCTCAGACAGGGAAACGCCAAAGGAATTT. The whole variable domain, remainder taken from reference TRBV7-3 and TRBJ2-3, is GAGVSQTPSNKVTEKGKYVELRCDPISGHTALYWYRQSLGQGPEFLIYFQGTGAADDSGLPNDRFFAVRPEGSVSTLKIQRTERGDSAVYLCASSSDRETPKEFGPGTRLTVL.

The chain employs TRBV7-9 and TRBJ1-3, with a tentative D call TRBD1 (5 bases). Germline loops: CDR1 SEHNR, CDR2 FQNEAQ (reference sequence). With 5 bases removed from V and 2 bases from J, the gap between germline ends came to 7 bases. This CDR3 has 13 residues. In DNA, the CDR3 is TGTGCCAGCAGCGAGACAGCTGGAAACACCATATATTTT. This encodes CASSETAGNTIYF.

CDR3 in DNA: TGTGCCAGCAGCGCCCTAGGGGTCGACAATGAGCAGTTCTTC. Translating gives CASSALGVDNEQFF. V is TRBV9 and J is TRBJ2-1; D perhaps matches TRBD1 (5 bases). The CDR3 consists of 14 residues. The V end was cut by 3 bases, the J end by 5 bases, with 12 bases between. Germline CDR1 reads SGDLS; CDR2 reads YYNGEE.

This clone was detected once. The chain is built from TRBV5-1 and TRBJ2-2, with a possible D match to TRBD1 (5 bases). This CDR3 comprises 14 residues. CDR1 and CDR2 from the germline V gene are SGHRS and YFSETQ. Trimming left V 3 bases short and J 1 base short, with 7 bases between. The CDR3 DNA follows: TGCGCCAGCAGCTCAGGACAGAACACCGGGGAGCTGTTTTTT. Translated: CASSSGQNTGELFF.

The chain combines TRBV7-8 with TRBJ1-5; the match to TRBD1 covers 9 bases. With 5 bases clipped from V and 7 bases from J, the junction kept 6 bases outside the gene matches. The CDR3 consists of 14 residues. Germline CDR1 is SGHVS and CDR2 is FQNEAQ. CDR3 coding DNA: TGTGCCAGCAGCAACAGGGGGCAGGGGCAGCCCCAGCATTTT. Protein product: CASSNRGQGQPQHF. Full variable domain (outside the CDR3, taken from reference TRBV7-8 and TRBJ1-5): GAGVSQSPRYKVAKRGQDVALRCDPISGHVSLFWYQQALGQGPEFLTYFQNEAQLDKSGLPSDRFFAERPEGSVSTLKIQRTQQEDSAVYLCASSNRGQGQPQHFGDGTRLSIL.

The CDR3 here is CASSYPRGGNYGYTF. In nucleotides, the CDR3 is TGTGCCAGCAGTTATCCCCGGGGGGGGAACTATGGCTACACCTTC. The chain couples TRBV28 to TRBJ1-2, with D perhaps TRBD1 (5 bases). The CDR3 has 15 residues. Germline V lookup: CDR1 MDHEN, CDR2 SYDVKM. Trimming left V 4 bases short and J 2 bases short, with 14 bases between.

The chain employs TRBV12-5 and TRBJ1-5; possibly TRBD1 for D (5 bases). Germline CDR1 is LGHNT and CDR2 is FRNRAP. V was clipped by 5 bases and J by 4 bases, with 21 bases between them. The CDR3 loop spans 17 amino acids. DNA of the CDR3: TGTGCTAGTGGTACGTCCCAAGAGCAGGGCGGAAATCAGCCCCAGCATTTT. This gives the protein CASGTSQEQGGNQPQHF.

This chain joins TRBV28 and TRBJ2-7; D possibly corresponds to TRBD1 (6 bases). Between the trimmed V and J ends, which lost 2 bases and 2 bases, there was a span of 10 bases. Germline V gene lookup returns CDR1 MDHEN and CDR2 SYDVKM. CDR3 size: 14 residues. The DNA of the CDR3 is TGTGCCAGCAGTTTACAGGGGATTACCTACGAGCAGTACTTC. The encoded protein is CASSLQGITYEQYF.